This T cell receptor beta chain was retrieved from a study of blood T cell repertoires in COVID-19. Study background: Collection of acute and convalescent COVID-19 samples took place in the United States, Italy and Spain. Sources were T cells, B-cell-depleted T cells, or PBMCs; the material itself was cDNA or gDNA.

Study processing details: Nucleated cell counts were estimated from reference gene primer amplification. Data came from immunoSEQ multiplex PCR; TCRdb stores just in-frame clones and leaves some out. V, J and clone size were drawn from that table, and D and trimming were deduced from the DNA. The sample lists about 260,000 clones; around 90% were seen once. The CDR3 totals 16 residues. Germline V CDR1 and CDR2: SGHTA, FQGNSA. The ends were cut back, 1 base at V and 3 bases at J, with 15 bases in the middle. Sample: peripheral blood. The receptor comes from a human donor in a cohort sampled during active COVID-19. V gene TRBV7-2 combines with J gene TRBJ1-1, with D possibly being TRBD1 (5 bases). The CDR3 nucleotides read TGTGCCAGCAGCTTAGGTCGGGGGTCATTCGACACTGAAGCTTTCTTT. It yields the protein CASSLGRGSFDTEAFF. The full variable domain, in which reference TRBV7-2 and TRBJ1-1 provide the parts outside the CDR3, is GAGVSQSPSNKVTEKGKDVELRCDPISGHTALYWYRQSLGQGLEFLIYFQGNSAPDKSGLPSDRFSAERTGGSVSTLTIQRTQQEDSAVYLCASSLGRGSFDTEAFFGQGTRLTVV.